Below, 21 T cell receptor beta chains from the same sample are listed, as sequenced in a study of vaccination and CD4 T cells after COVID-19. These receptors have no identified antigens. Regarding treatment: approximately nine-day PBMC culture with coronavirus spike peptide pools or control peptides (ViraFEST assay). At the Johns Hopkins FTIC core, DNA taken from cultured CD4+ T cells was sequenced by way of the Oncomine TCR Beta short-read assay. MiXCR, applied by TCRdb to the PCR reads, yields one record per CDR3 protein. Of about 3,400 distinct CDR3 sequences listed, roughly 17% are singletons. Sequenced sample: CD4+ T cells from blood, cultured in vitro. The receptors were gathered from a human donor who had recovered from COVID-19.

V usage is TRBV19 and J usage is TRBJ1-1; D is perhaps TRBD1 (6 bases). Looked up from germline, CDR1 is LNHDA and CDR2 is SQIVND (reference sequence). CDR3 length: 15 amino acids. Trimming left V 6 bases short and J 5 bases short, with 19 bases between. The CDR3 nucleotides read TGTGCCAGTAGGACTCCTGGGGGGCGCGTAACTGAAGCTTTCTTT. It translates to CASRTPGGRVTEAFF.

In its sample, this clonotype was seen a few times. V is TRBV14 and J is TRBJ1-2, with D possibly being TRBD1 (6 bases). The CDR3 has 16 residues. Per germline, CDR1 SGHDN and CDR2 FVKESK. V was cut by 4 bases and J by 0 bases, with 15 bases left in between. The CDR3 here is CASSLWGTPTNYGYTF. The CDR3 coding sequence is TGTGCCAGCAGCCTTTGGGGGACACCAACTAACTATGGCTACACCTTC.

This clonotype was counted between two and nine times. The chain uses TRBV20-1 and TRBJ2-2; the match to TRBD2 covers 9 bases. The V gene's germline CDR1 is DFQATT and CDR2 SNEGSKA (reference sequence). This CDR3 contains 15 residues. After removal of 6 bases from V and 3 bases from J, the junction contained 8 bases not matched to a gene. CDR3 DNA: TGCAGTGCCTCAGTAGCGGGGGTCGACACCGGGGAGCTGTTTTTT. Translation: CSASVAGVDTGELFF.

The J gene is TRBJ1-1, the V gene TRBV5-3; TRBD1 is a possible D gene (6 bases). TRBV5-3 is marked as an open reading frame, function uncertain. The CDR3 loop spans 16 amino acids. V gave up 1 base and J gave up 2 bases, with 15 bases separating them. The CDR3 DNA sequence: TGTGCCAGAAGCTTGAAGCCGGGACACGGAAACACTGAAGCTTTCTTT. This sequence encodes CARSLKPGHGNTEAFF.

In its sample, this clonotype ranks as medium-sized. The rearrangement links TRBV20-1 to TRBJ1-1; no clear D. Trimming pared 6 bases from V and 0 bases from J, leaving 8 bases between. The germline CDR1 and CDR2 sequences are DFQATT and SNEGSKA (reference sequence). The CDR3 contains 12 residues. The CDR3 protein is CSASTLNTEAFF. The CDR3 region has the DNA TGCAGTGCATCGACACTGAACACTGAAGCTTTCTTT.

This clonotype has a handful of counts. One end of the junction does not line up with germline, which may come from a read error. This chain connects TRBV2 to TRBJ1-2; D may be TRBD1 (6 bases). Germline CDR1 reads SNHLY; CDR2 reads FYNNEI. The CDR3 is 13 amino acids. The CDR3 bases are TGTGCCAGCAGTTCGGACAGCCCGAGAGGCTCCACCTTC. It specifies CASSSDSPRGSTF.

The genes are TRBV9 and TRBJ2-6; perhaps D is TRBD1 or TRBD2 (6 bases each). Germline V lookup: CDR1 SGDLS, CDR2 YYNGEE. This CDR3 is 17 amino acids long. Trimming cost V 0 bases and J 4 bases, with 14 bases left between them. For the CDR3, the DNA is TGTGCCAGCAGCGTAGACCCGGGGGCGATCGGGGCCAACGTCCTGACTTTC. It specifies CASSVDPGAIGANVLTF.

The J gene is TRBJ1-3, the V gene TRBV21-1. TRBV21-1 corresponds to a pseudogene. The CDR3 covers 14 residues. CDR3 residues: CASSLPSSGNTIYF. CDR3 coding DNA: TGTGCCAGCAGCCTTCCCAGCTCTGGAAACACCATATATTTT.

This clonotype is categorized as medium-sized (0.01 to 0.1%). This chain joins TRBV15 and TRBJ2-1; 8 nucleotides align to TRBD2. The CDR3 sequence is 17 residues long. Per germline, CDR1 LNHNV and CDR2 YYDKDF (reference sequence). V was pared by 0 bases and J by 5 bases, with 9 bases of the junction left unmatched. CDR3 coding DNA: TGTGCCACCAGCAGAGATCGTAGCGGGGTCGGTGACAATGAGCAGTTCTTC. Encoded protein: CATSRDRSGVGDNEQFF.

This clonotype has more than one count but fewer than ten. CDR3: CASSPLLGGEQFF. In nucleotides, the CDR3 is TGTGCCAGCAGCCCTCTACTAGGGGGTGAGCAGTTCTTC. This sequence joins TRBV12-3 or TRBV12-4 and TRBJ2-1, with TRBD1 as a possible D gene (6 bases). The CDR3 covers 13 residues. Trimming shortened V by 6 bases and J by 9 bases, and 15 bases separated the two germline ends.

This sequence joins TRBV25-1 and TRBJ2-5; the match to TRBD2 covers 7 bases. Per the germline V gene, CDR1 is MGHDK and CDR2 is SYGVNS. The length of the CDR3 is 15 residues. The junction had 8 bases not matched to a gene; V was cut back by 3 bases and J by 4 bases. The CDR3 DNA is TGTGCCAGCAGTGATGGGGGGGGGTTCCCAGAGACCCAGTACTTC. Translated: CASSDGGGFPETQYF.

By share, this clonotype ranks as medium-sized. The chain joins TRBV19 to TRBJ2-7, with D perhaps matching TRBD1 (5 bases). V lost 5 bases, J lost 3 bases, and 17 bases lay in between. This CDR3 contains 15 residues. The germline gives CDR1 LNHDA, CDR2 SQIVND (reference sequence). The CDR3 coding sequence is TGTGCCAGTAGTCCCATTGCAGGGAACAACTACGAGCAGTACTTC. Translating it yields CASSPIAGNNYEQYF.

This clonotype has only a few counts. This rearrangement joins TRBV7-6 to TRBJ2-7; D might be TRBD2 (6 bases). There are 15 residues in the CDR3. Germline CDR1 SGHVS, CDR2 FNYEAQ. V was cut by 3 bases and J by 2 bases, with 14 bases left in between. The CDR3 sequence: CASSFGTGLTYEQYF. The CDR3, as DNA: TGTGCCAGCAGCTTTGGCACAGGACTAACCTACGAGCAGTACTTC.

The gene calls are TRBV12-5 and TRBJ1-1; no firm D call. Per the germline V gene, CDR1 is LGHNT and CDR2 is FRNRAP. This CDR3 spans 11 amino acids. The V gene lost 1 base and the J gene lost 11 bases, with 8 bases spanning the gap. CDR3 in amino acids: CASGLAVSAFF. CDR3 nucleotide sequence: TGTGCTAGTGGTTTGGCGGTTTCGGCTTTCTTT.

This clonotype qualifies as large. The gene calls are TRBV20-1 and TRBJ2-2, with 12 bases matching TRBD1. Germline loops: CDR1 DFQATT, CDR2 SNEGSKA (reference sequence). V shed 6 bases, J shed 4 bases, and the junction held 6 bases outside the gene matches. The CDR3 loop spans 15 amino acids. CDR3 DNA: TGCAGTGCCAGGGGACAGGGGGCACTCACCGGGGAGCTGTTTTTT. It encodes CSARGQGALTGELFF.

The chain links TRBV12-5 to TRBJ2-5; either TRBD1 or TRBD2 may fit D (5 bases each). The CDR3 has 15 residues. V was pared by 7 bases and J by 4 bases, with 19 bases between. The germline V gene encodes CDR1 LGHNT and CDR2 FRNRAP. The CDR3, as DNA: TGTGCTAGTGCGCAAGAGGGGCGGGTTAGAGAGACCCAGTACTTC. Its protein is CASAQEGRVRETQYF.

This clonotype was found a few times. The V gene is TRBV6-1, the J gene TRBJ1-1; no definite D call. V was pared by 7 bases and J by 5 bases, with 17 bases between. The CDR3 length is 14 residues. The V gene's germline CDR1 is MNHNS and CDR2 SASEGT. Here the CDR3 DNA reads TGTGCCAGCAAGACGGGTGGGATTGTTACTGAAGCTTTCTTT. This gives the protein CASKTGGIVTEAFF.

This clonotype was observed a few times. V is TRBV19 and J is TRBJ1-2, with TRBD1 matching over 9 bases. Losses at the gene ends were 5 bases for V and 6 bases for J; bases not matched to a gene: 10. The germline CDR1 and CDR2 sequences are LNHDA and SQIVND (reference sequence). This CDR3 contains 15 residues. The CDR3 DNA reads as TGTGCCAGTAGTCCTGCGACAGGGGGAAATAATGGCTACACCTTC. It translates to CASSPATGGNNGYTF.

This chain links TRBV19 with TRBJ2-3; 11 bases line up with TRBD2. The V gene's germline CDR1 is LNHDA and CDR2 SQIVND (reference sequence). CDR3 size: 16 residues. Trimming cost V 5 bases and J 3 bases; bases outside gene matches: 7. CDR3 sequence reads: CASSLIAGGPTDTQYF. Written as DNA, the CDR3 is TGTGCCAGTAGTCTCATAGCGGGGGGGCCGACAGATACGCAGTATTTT. Complete variable domain (other parts from reference TRBV19 and TRBJ2-3): DGGITQSPKYLFRKEGQNVTLSCEQNLNHDAMYWYRQDPGQGLRLIYYSQIVNDFQKGDIAEGYSVSREKKESFPLTVTSAQKNPTAFYLCASSLIAGGPTDTQYFGPGTRLTVL.

As to this clonotype: One base away lies a much larger clone, so this may be a sequencing read error. The V and J genes are TRBV20-1 and TRBJ2-1, with a tentative D call TRBD2 (7 bases). CDR3 length: 15 residues. V lost 1 base to trimming and J lost 4 bases, with 14 bases between them. CDR1 is DFQATT, CDR2 SNEGSKA, per germline (reference sequence). For the CDR3, the DNA is TGCAGTGCTAGAGGGGGGGGCGGCTTTTACAATGAGCAGTTCTTC. This sequence encodes CSARGGGGFYNEQFF.

This chain uses TRBV6-1 with TRBJ1-5, with D tentatively TRBD1 (5 bases). The germline V gene has CDR1 MNHNS and CDR2 SASEGT. V lost 8 bases to trimming and J lost 7 bases, with 21 bases between them. CDR3 length equals 15 residues. The CDR3: CASLERRGPGQPQHF. The DNA for the CDR3 is TGTGCCAGCCTCGAAAGGCGGGGCCCAGGGCAGCCCCAGCATTTT.